The TCR beta chain under discussion was sequenced for a study of spatial heterogeneity in lung cancer. This clonotype was counted at least ten times. Via MiXCR, TCRdb re-called the 5' RACE reads, giving one row per CDR3 protein. Counted here are some 10,000 distinct CDR3 sequences, under 25% occurring once; the ten biggest clones make up about 45%. The CDR3 extends over 12 amino acids. Trimming took off 5 bases at V and 1 base at J, with 4 bases between the two ends. CDR1 SGHRS and CDR2 YFSETQ come from the germline V gene. As to time point: blood at routine non-recurrence follow-up after resection. The TCR sequence derives from a male donor with early-stage non-small cell lung cancer. Material: PBMCs, obtained at follow-up. This chain links TRBV5-1 with TRBJ2-1; D is undetermined. DNA of the CDR3: TGCGCCAGCAGTGGGTCCTACAATGAGCAGTTCTTC. Translation: CASSGSYNEQFF.